This T cell receptor beta chain stems from a study of cytomegalovirus exposure and HLA in healthy donors. Study results and limitations: When a later analysis compared HLA-associated TCR beta chains with equally common others, the HLA-associated chains turned out to be more clonally expanded and to have lower generation probabilities. Later analysis associated a missense DCLRE1C variant with TCR beta V- and J-gene trimming.

To note about this clone: Antigen: not known.

Primers included in the PCR were 60 Vbeta and 13 Jbeta primers. As originally analysed: Unique TCR beta chains numbered about 80 million in a later analysis, with around 12 million shared. Sequenced by immunoSEQ multiplex PCR; TCRdb stores in-frame clones only, minus some. D and trimming were read from the DNA, whereas the V and J calls and clone size are those reported in that table. In the table there are about 60,000 clones, 70% of which are singletons. Germline values: CDR1 SGDLS, CDR2 YYNGEE. This CDR3 comprises 15 residues. J gave up 7 bases and V 1 base, and 5 bases lay outside the gene matches.

The sequencing sample was made of PBMCs. The chain carries TRBV9 and TRBJ2-1; 10 bases agree with TRBD2. This receptor was taken from a woman aged 60-75 years in good health and CMV-seropositive. The CDR3 loop is CASSVMGTSENEQFF. As DNA, the CDR3 is TGTGCCAGCAGCGTAATGGGGACTAGCGAGAATGAGCAGTTCTTC.